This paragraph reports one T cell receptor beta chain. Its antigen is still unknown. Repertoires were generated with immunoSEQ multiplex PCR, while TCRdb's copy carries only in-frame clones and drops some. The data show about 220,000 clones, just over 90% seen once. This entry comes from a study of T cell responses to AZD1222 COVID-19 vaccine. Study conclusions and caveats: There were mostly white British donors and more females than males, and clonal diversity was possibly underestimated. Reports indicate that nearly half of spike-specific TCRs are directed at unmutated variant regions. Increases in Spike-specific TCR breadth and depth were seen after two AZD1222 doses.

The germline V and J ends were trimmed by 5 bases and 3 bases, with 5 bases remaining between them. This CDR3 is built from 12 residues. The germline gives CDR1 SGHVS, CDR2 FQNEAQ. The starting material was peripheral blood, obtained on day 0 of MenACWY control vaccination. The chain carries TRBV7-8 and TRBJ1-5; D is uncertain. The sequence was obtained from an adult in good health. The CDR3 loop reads CASSPSNQPQHF. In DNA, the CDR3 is TGTGCCAGCAGCCCGTCCAATCAGCCCCAGCATTTT. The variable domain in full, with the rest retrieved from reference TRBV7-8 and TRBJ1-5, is GAGVSQSPRYKVAKRGQDVALRCDPISGHVSLFWYQQALGQGPEFLTYFQNEAQLDKSGLPSDRFFAERPEGSVSTLKIQRTQQEDSAVYLCASSPSNQPQHFGDGTRLSIL.